Listed below are T cell receptor beta chains from one sample, sequenced in a study of cytomegalovirus exposure and HLA in healthy donors. Libraries were prepared by immunoSEQ multiplex PCR; TCRdb keeps only in-frame clonotypes and omits some of them. The sample carries about 140,000 clones, around three quarters recorded once. Sequencing was done on a sample of PBMCs. The receptors come from a middle-aged man in good health and CMV-seropositive. Each CDR3 is given without its conserved first and last residue. Each record gives: V gene, J gene, clone size, CDR3 length, CDR3 protein. Clone size appears in some rows only: once, few, many, or a class for an expanded clone.

TRBV2	TRBJ1-6	NA	12	ASSVEQGNSPLH
TRBV18	TRBJ2-7	NA	11	ASSPYRMYEQY
TRBV11-3	TRBJ1-1	few	12	ASSLVRGGTEAF
TRBV7-9	TRBJ2-3	NA	16	ASSLYRGLAAGTDTQY
TRBV28	TRBJ2-2	NA	14	ASSLWLAGATGELF
TRBV5-6	TRBJ2-2	NA	12	ASSRQGATGELF
TRBV2	TRBJ2-2	NA	9	AIDLAGELF
TRBV27	TRBJ2-3	NA	12	ASSLNRAKDTQY
TRBV7-9	TRBJ2-3	once	15	ASSPGKRGTSTDTQY
TRBV7-6	TRBJ2-2	NA	12	ASGARGVGGELF
TRBV7-7	TRBJ2-7	NA	13	ASSLGDRGSYEQY
TRBV7-9	TRBJ1-6	NA	13	ASSLAGTGESPLH
TRBV29-1	NA	NA	11	SGGDRGSYEQY
TRBV6-1	TRBJ1-2	once	13	ASIPRVGGRYGYT
TRBV28	TRBJ1-6	NA	13	ASSGSTGAISPLH
TRBV5-1	TRBJ1-2	few	11	ASSAEGNYGYT
TRBV2	TRBJ2-7	NA	15	ASSEDKGRGQSYEQY
TRBV30	TRBJ2-7	NA	14	AWSASVSGSSYEQY
TRBV28	TRBJ2-1	NA	12	ATKWTGGYNEQF
TRBV9	TRBJ2-3	once	13	ASSVLAGAGDTQY
TRBV19	TRBJ1-3	NA	9	ATGGGNTIY
TRBV28	TRBJ2-7	NA	10	ASSWTTSEQY
TRBV28	TRBJ2-7	NA	11	ASSFQGAREQY
TRBV6-1	TRBJ2-3	NA	13	ASSEAVAGGDTQY
TRBV5-1	TRBJ1-2	few	14	ASSQDRDRSNYGYT
TRBV18	TRBJ1-5	NA	11	ASSPGQTQPQH
TRBV18	TRBJ1-1	NA	14	ASSPRQGGGNTEAF
TRBV5-5	TRBJ1-1	NA	12	ASSLTGGSTEAF
TRBV2	TRBJ1-5	NA	11	ASSDSGAWPQH
TRBV2	TRBJ2-7	NA	8	ASASYEQY
TRBV11-2	TRBJ1-4	NA	10	ASSLAGQGLF
TRBV4-3	TRBJ2-7	NA	14	ASSQDWTGNSYEQY
TRBV5-8	TRBJ2-7	NA	12	ASSSGTGMYEQY
TRBV29-1	TRBJ1-1	few	12	SAGGDNLNTEAF
TRBV21-1	TRBJ1-5	NA	17	ASSKALRQGVRRNQPQH
TRBV7-2	TRBJ1-1	NA	15	ASSLGFRVNLNTEAF
TRBV6-5	TRBJ1-5	NA	12	ASRHGGANQPQH
TRBV5-1	TRBJ1-1	NA	11	ASSLAGNTEAF
TRBV9	TRBJ1-3	NA	12	ASSAGTSGNTIY
TRBV11-2	TRBJ1-4	once	13	ASSLEGGSGEKLF
TRBV21-1	TRBJ2-4	NA	10	PDNLTGVIQY
TRBV18	TRBJ2-7	few	13	ASSEASGRSYEQY
TRBV29-1	TRBJ2-7	NA	12	SGGTSGSIYEQY
TRBV5-6	TRBJ1-2	NA	11	ASSLVQIYGYT
TRBV9	TRBJ1-2	NA	11	ASSVAGGDGYT
TRBV5-4	TRBJ2-5	NA	12	ASSNGQGRETQY
TRBV29-1	TRBJ2-2	NA	10	SVRSSTGELF